This is a list of T cell receptor beta chains from one sample in a study of tumor and adjacent non-tumor tissue in lung cancer. TCRdb reprocessed the multiplex PCR reads via MiXCR and lists one record per CDR3 protein. Of about 50,000 distinct CDR3 sequences detected, roughly 69% appear once; the ten largest clones hold over 20%. The sample was distant non-tumor lung tissue. These receptors were taken from a woman between 55 and 75 years old with non-small cell lung cancer. Both conserved end residues are part of each CDR3. Fields, in order: clone size, J gene, V gene, D gene, CDR3 protein, CDR3 DNA. A D gene is named only where the DNA matches it firmly. Rows give clone size only sometimes, using once, few, many, or a class for an expanded clone.

-,TRBJ1-1,TRBV4-1,-,CASSQVVRKTEAFF,TGCGCCAGCAGCCAAGTCGTAAGGAAGACTGAAGCTTTCTTT
-,TRBJ2-1,TRBV6-5,-,CASSYFVQNNEQFF,TGTGCCAGCAGTTACTTCGTGCAGAACAATGAGCAATTCTTC
once,TRBJ2-7,TRBV5-1,TRBD1,CASSRGGQGNVERYF,TGCGCCAGCAGCCGGGGAGGACAGGGGAACGTCGAGCGGTACTTC
few,TRBJ1-5,TRBV18,-,CASSPMGDQPQHF,TGTGCCAGCTCACCAATGGGGGATCAGCCCCAGCATTTT
medium-sized,TRBJ2-5,TRBV6-2/TRBV6-3,-,CASMDVQETQYF,TGTGCCAGCATGGATGTACAAGAGACCCAGTACTTC
once,TRBJ2-7,TRBV7-9,TRBD2,CASNLGPLAATYEQYF,TGTGCCAGCAACTTAGGACCCCTAGCGGCCACCTACGAGCAGTACTTC
-,TRBJ1-5,TRBV6-2/TRBV6-3,-,CASLGQARNGNQPQHF,TGTGCCAGCCTCGGGCAGGCGCGGAATGGCAATCAGCCCCAGCATTTT
-,TRBJ1-1,TRBV6-1,TRBD1,CASSVGTEASF,TGTGCAAGCAGTGTCGGGACAGAGGCTTCCTTT
few,TRBJ1-2,TRBV20-1,-,CSASPTVTRGYGYTF,TGCAGTGCTAGCCCAACTGTCACAAGGGGTTATGGCTACACCTTC
once,TRBJ1-1,TRBV7-9,-,CGSSYSVGMNTEAFF,TGTGGCAGCAGCTACTCTGTGGGGATGAACACTGAAGCTTTCTTT
few,TRBJ2-1,TRBV7-2,-,CASSPKGAGRRNNEQFF,TGTGCCAGCAGCCCCAAAGGGGCAGGACGCAGAAACAATGAGCAGTTCTTC
once,TRBJ2-5,TRBV6-2/TRBV6-3,-,CASSYDERETQCF,TGTGCCAGCAGTTACGACGAGAGAGAGACCCAATGCTTC
-,TRBJ1-5,TRBV12-3/TRBV12-4,-,CASSPDMLNQPQHF,TGTGCTAGCAGTCCGGACATGCTCAATCAGCCCCAGCATTTT
many,TRBJ2-1,TRBV14,-,CAGSQGLLGEQFF,TGTGCCGGCAGCCAAGGACTACTTGGTGAGCAGTTCTTC
once,TRBJ2-1,TRBV4-1,-,CASSQSPVGRSSYNERFF,TGCGCCAGCAGCCAAAGTCCTGTGGGACGAAGCTCCTACAATGAGCGGTTCTTC
-,TRBJ1-6,TRBV11-3,-,CASILEDRYNPPLHF,TGTGCCAGCATCCTAGAGGACAGATATAATCCACCCCTCCACTTT
medium-sized,TRBJ2-5,TRBV6-2/TRBV6-3,-,CASSFLPLETQYF,TGTGCCAGCAGTTTTCTCCCCTTGGAGACCCAGTACTTC
-,TRBJ1-1,TRBV7-9,-,CVSSPRGVNTEAFF,TGTGTCAGCAGCCCCCGGGGGGTGAACACTGAAGCTTTCTTT
-,TRBJ2-2,TRBV10-3,-,CAISETSTNTGEPFF,TGTGCCATCAGTGAGACTAGCACGAACACCGGGGAGCCGTTTTTT
few,TRBJ1-4,TRBV4-1,-,CASSQEGQGREKLFF,TGCGCCAGCAGCCAAGAAGGGCAGGGTCGTGAAAAACTGTTTTTT
-,TRBJ2-3,TRBV29-1,-,CSVETPSRRAPDTQYF,TGCAGCGTTGAAACGCCTAGCAGGAGGGCCCCAGATACGCAGTATTTC
many,TRBJ2-7,TRBV5-6,-,CASSPPGPYEQYF,TGTGCCAGCAGCCCCCCTGGCCCCTACGAGCAGTACTTC
-,TRBJ2-5,TRBV6-5,-,CTSSTQVEEETQYF,TGTACCAGCAGTACCCAGGTAGAGGAAGAGACCCAGTACTTC
-,TRBJ2-5,TRBV7-2,-,CASSDFMGTQYF,TGTGCCAGCAGCGACTTCATGGGGACCCAGTACTTC
-,TRBJ2-2,TRBV30,-,CVWSEGSHGELFF,TGTGTCTGGAGTGAGGGCAGTCACGGGGAGCTGTTTTTT
-,TRBJ2-5,TRBV6-5,-,CASHYGGKYQETQYF,TGTGCCAGCCATTACGGCGGGAAGTACCAAGAGACCCAGTACTTC
many,TRBJ2-7,TRBV11-2,TRBD2,CASSLFSSGNDEQYF,TGTGCCAGCAGCTTATTTTCGAGCGGGAACGACGAGCAGTACTTC
many,TRBJ1-2,TRBV28,-,CASTNRYYGYTF,TGTGCCAGCACAAACAGATACTATGGCTACACCTTC
many,TRBJ1-3,TRBV6-5,-,CASSSLGVDSGNTIYF,TGTGCCAGCAGTTCCTTGGGGGTAGACTCTGGAAACACCATATATTTT
many,TRBJ2-3,TRBV12-3/TRBV12-4,-,CASSFSRDTQYF,TGTGCCAGCAGTTTCTCTCGGGATACGCAGTATTTT
many,TRBJ2-1,TRBV10-3,-,CAISESTNRDNEQFF,TGTGCCATCAGTGAGTCGACCAACAGAGACAATGAGCAGTTCTTC
-,TRBJ2-7,TRBV4-2,TRBD2,CASRPVASGAYEQYF,TGTGCCAGCAGACCCGTGGCTAGCGGGGCCTACGAACAGTACTTC
-,TRBJ2-7,TRBV4-2,-,CGSSQLDLEEGGYEQYF,TGTGGCAGCAGCCAACTCGATTTGGAGGAGGGTGGCTACGAGCAGTACTTC
-,TRBJ2-5,TRBV4-2,TRBD2,CASGQGRGSAETQYF,TGTGCCAGCGGCCAAGGGCGGGGGTCGGCAGAGACCCAATACTTC
few,TRBJ2-2,TRBV12-3/TRBV12-4,-,CASSSTGSGELFF,TGTGCCAGCAGTTCTACAGGGTCCGGGGAGCTGTTTTTT
medium-sized,TRBJ2-7,TRBV11-3,-,CASSLRQGTSYEQYF,TGTGCCAGCAGCTTGCGGCAGGGGACTTCTTACGAGCAGTACTTC
few,TRBJ1-1,TRBV28,-,CAGILLPPTHTEAFF,TGTGCCGGCATTTTATTGCCTCCTACCCACACTGAAGCTTTCTTT
many,TRBJ2-6,TRBV28,-,CASSYTGIGANVLTF,TGTGCCAGCAGTTACACAGGGATCGGGGCCAACGTCCTGACTTTC
-,TRBJ2-3,TRBV7-9,-,CASSLVGGVTDTQYF,TGTGCCAGCAGCTTAGTTGGGGGCGTCACAGATACGCAGTATTTT
many,TRBJ2-5,TRBV5-4,-,CASSLDGKGLTAQYF,TGTGCCAGCAGCTTGGACGGGAAGGGGCTTACGGCCCAGTACTTC
-,TRBJ1-2,TRBV28,-,CASGLGRRGCTF,TGTGCCAGCGGACTTGGACGGAGAGGCTGCACCTTC
-,TRBJ2-5,TRBV29-1,-,CSIEKGETQYF,TGTAGCATTGAAAAGGGCGAGACCCAGTACTTC
few,TRBJ1-2,TRBV28,-,CASSSNSGYTF,TGTGCCAGCAGTAGTAACAGTGGCTACACCTTC
-,TRBJ2-2,TRBV6-2/TRBV6-3,-,CASSYTQQKVSTGELFF,TGTGCCAGCAGTTACACCCAACAGAAGGTCAGCACCGGGGAGCTGTTTTTT
-,TRBJ1-1,TRBV4-2,-,CASSPVIVAFF,TGTGCCAGCAGCCCCGTGATTGTAGCCTTCTTT
-,TRBJ1-1,TRBV6-5,-,CASSYSQQEGTEAFF,TGTGCCAGCAGTTACTCCCAACAGGAGGGCACTGAAGCTTTCTTT
-,TRBJ2-6,TRBV6-5,-,CTSSPMYSGANVLTF,TGTACCAGCAGCCCGATGTACTCTGGTGCCAACGTCCTGACTTTC
many,TRBJ1-4,TRBV6-5,-,CASRPISTNEKLFF,TGTGCCAGCCGGCCGATTTCAACTAATGAAAAACTGTTTTTT
-,TRBJ2-1,TRBV20-1,TRBD2,CSASAGGTLAEQFF,TGCAGTGCCTCAGCGGGAGGTACACTGGCTGAGCAGTTCTTC
-,TRBJ1-5,TRBV12-3/TRBV12-4,-,CTSILSGSGNNQPQHF,TGTACCAGCATTCTGTCGGGGAGCGGGAATAATCAGCCCCAGCATTTT
-,TRBJ1-5,TRBV10-3,-,CAIAGSSNQPQHF,TGTGCCATCGCAGGGAGTAGCAATCAGCCTCAGCATTTT
few,TRBJ1-6,TRBV10-3,TRBD1,CAISGTGKEGSPLHF,TGTGCCATCAGTGGGACAGGGAAGGAAGGCTCACCCCTCCACTTT
-,TRBJ2-7,TRBV6-1,-,CVSNTSQGIAYEQYF,TGTGTCAGCAACACCTCACAGGGTATCGCCTACGAGCAGTACTTC